This T cell receptor beta chain was observed in a study of metastatic and nonmetastatic thyroid tumors. Study summary: Both malignant and benign thyroid patients supplied peripheral blood and tumor or nodule tissue samples, across which the repertoires of these patients were then compared. Overall study findings and caveats: Malignant tumors reportedly showed significantly higher TCR beta diversity than benign nodules in both blood and tumor.

This clone was seen many times. Its antigen remains unknown. Patients underwent thyroid surgery, and none had received any treatment before it. V lost 0 bases and J 5 bases, leaving 20 bases between the germline ends. This CDR3 is 18 amino acids long. CDR1 and CDR2 (germline): LGHNA, YNFKEQ. In the source study's methods: Using the CDR3 differences seen across clinicopathological groups, the authors built a distant-metastasis classifier for papillary thyroid cancer, which was meant to discriminate distant-metastatic patients. TCRdb reanalyzed the PCR reads via MiXCR. TCRdb's processing, not the authors', yielded these V and J calls. The sample includes roughly 15,000 clones, approximately 23% seen only once; the top ten take less than 9%.

This sequence joins TRBV4-2 and TRBJ2-1, with no clear D. Sequenced input: adjacent normal tissue. This TCR derives from a female donor with papillary thyroid cancer or a benign thyroid nodule (not recorded which). Some clones in this sample may be carry-over from other donors' samples. The CDR3 bases are TGTGCCAGCAGCCAAGATACCCCATCGTGGCGAGAACACAATGAGCAGTTCTTC. It encodes CASSQDTPSWREHNEQFF.